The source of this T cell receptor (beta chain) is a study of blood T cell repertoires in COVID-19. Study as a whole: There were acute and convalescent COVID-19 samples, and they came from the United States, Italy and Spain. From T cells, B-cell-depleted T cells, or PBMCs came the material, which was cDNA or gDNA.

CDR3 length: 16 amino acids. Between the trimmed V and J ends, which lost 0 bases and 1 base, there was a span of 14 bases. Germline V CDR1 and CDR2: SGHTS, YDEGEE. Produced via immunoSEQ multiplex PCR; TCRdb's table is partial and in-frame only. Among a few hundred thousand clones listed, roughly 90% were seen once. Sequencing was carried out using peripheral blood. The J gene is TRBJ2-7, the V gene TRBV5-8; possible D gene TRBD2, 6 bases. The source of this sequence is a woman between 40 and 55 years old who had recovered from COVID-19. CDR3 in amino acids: CASSLGRGETSYEQYF. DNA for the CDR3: TGTGCCAGCAGCTTGGGTCGCGGGGAGACTTCCTACGAGCAGTACTTC.